This TCR beta chain derives from a study of control samples from healthy donors and cancer patients. V lost 3 bases to trimming and J lost 7 bases, with 9 bases between them. The CDR3 consists of 12 residues. Some clones are missing from TCRdb's copy, which holds only in-frame ones; the method was immunoSEQ multiplex PCR. The table includes 100,000 to 150,000 clones, 80% to 95% detected once. The sequenced sample consisted of blood. The origin of this receptor is a man aged 40-55 years in good health. The chain joins TRBV12-3 or TRBV12-4 to TRBJ1-1, with D unresolved. The CDR3 sequence is CASSFRWSEAFF. The CDR3 bases are TGTGCCAGCAGTTTTAGGTGGAGTGAAGCTTTCTTT.